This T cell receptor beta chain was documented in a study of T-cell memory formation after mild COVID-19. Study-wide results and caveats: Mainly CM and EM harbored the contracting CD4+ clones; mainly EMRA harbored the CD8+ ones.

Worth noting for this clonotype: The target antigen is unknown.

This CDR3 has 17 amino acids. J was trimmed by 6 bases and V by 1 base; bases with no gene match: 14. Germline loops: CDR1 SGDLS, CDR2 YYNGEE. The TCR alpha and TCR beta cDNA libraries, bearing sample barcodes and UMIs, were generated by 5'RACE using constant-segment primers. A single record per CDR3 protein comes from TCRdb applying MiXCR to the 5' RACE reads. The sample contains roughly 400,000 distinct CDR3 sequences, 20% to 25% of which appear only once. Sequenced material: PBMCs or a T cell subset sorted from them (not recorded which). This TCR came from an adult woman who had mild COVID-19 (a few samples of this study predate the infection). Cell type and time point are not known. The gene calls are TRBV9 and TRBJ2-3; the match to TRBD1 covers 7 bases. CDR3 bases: TGTGCCAGCAGCGTAAATCTAGAGGGGGCTGCCGGGGATACGCAGTATTTT. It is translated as CASSVNLEGAAGDTQYF.